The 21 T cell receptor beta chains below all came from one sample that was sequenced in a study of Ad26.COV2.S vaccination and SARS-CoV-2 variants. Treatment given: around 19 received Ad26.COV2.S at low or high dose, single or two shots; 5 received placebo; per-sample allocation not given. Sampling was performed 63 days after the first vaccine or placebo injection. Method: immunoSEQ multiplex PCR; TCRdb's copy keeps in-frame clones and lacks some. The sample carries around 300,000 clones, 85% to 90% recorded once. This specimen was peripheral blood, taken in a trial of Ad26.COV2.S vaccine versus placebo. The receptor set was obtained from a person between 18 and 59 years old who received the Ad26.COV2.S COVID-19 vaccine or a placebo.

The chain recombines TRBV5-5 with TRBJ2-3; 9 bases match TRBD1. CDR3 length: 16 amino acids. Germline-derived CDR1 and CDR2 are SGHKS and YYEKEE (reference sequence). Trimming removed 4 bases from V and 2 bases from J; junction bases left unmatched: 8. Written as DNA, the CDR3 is TGTGCCAGCAGCGCCTGGACAGGGGAATTCACAGATACGCAGTATTTT. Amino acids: CASSAWTGEFTDTQYF.

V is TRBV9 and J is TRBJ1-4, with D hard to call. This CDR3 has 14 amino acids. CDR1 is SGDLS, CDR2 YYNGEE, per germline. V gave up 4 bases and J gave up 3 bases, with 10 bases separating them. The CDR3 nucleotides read TGTGCCAGCAGCCCCCGGATGGCTAATGAAAAACTGTTTTTT. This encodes CASSPRMANEKLFF.

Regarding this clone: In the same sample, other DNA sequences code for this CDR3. As DNA, the CDR3 is TGTGCCAGCAGCTCCTACACAGATACGCAGTATTTT. Its translation: CASSSYTDTQYF. This chain joins TRBV7-2 and TRBJ2-3, with no clear D. The CDR3 has 12 residues. V was shortened by 4 bases and J by 2 bases, with 4 bases between the two germline ends. CDR1 SGHTA and CDR2 FQGNSA come from the germline V gene. The variable domain in full, completed from reference TRBV7-2 and TRBJ2-3, reads GAGVSQSPSNKVTEKGKDVELRCDPISGHTALYWYRQSLGQGLEFLIYFQGNSAPDKSGLPSDRFSAERTGGSVSTLTIQRTQQEDSAVYLCASSSYTDTQYFGPGTRLTVL.

CDR3: CASSQVTGTHGYTF. In nucleotides, the CDR3 is TGCGCCAGCAGCCAAGTTACAGGGACACATGGCTACACCTTC. The V call is TRBV4-3, the J call TRBJ1-2; TRBD1 is a possible D gene (6 bases). The CDR3 spans 14 residues. The germline V and J ends were trimmed by 1 base and 6 bases, with 12 bases remaining between them. Germline loops: CDR1 LGHNA, CDR2 YSLEER.

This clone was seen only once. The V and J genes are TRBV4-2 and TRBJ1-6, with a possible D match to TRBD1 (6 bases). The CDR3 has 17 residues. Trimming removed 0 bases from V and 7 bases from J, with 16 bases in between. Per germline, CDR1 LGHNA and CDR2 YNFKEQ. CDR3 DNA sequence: TGTGCCAGCAGCCAAGAGAGAGGGGGGTTGGGGAATTCACCCCTCCACTTT. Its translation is CASSQERGGLGNSPLHF.

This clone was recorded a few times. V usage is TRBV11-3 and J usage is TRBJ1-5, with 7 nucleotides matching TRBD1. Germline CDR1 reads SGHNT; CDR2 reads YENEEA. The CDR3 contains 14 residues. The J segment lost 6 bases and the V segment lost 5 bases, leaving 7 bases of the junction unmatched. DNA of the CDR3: TGTGCCAGCAGCGTTACAGGGGCGGCTCAGCCCCAGCATTTT. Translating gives CASSVTGAAQPQHF.

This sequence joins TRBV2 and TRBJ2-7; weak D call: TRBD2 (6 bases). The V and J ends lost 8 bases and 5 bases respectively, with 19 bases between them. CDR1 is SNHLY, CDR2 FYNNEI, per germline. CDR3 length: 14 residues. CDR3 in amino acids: CASQGGRYLDEQYV. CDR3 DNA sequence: TGTGCCAGCCAAGGAGGGCGGTACTTGGACGAGCAGTACGTC.

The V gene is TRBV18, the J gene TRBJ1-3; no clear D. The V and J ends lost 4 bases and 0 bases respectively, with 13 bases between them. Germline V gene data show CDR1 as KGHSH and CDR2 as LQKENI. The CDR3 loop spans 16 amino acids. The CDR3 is CASSRDISSSGNTIYF. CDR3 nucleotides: TGTGCCAGCTCACGAGACATTTCGAGCTCTGGAAACACCATATATTTT.

The CDR3 sequence: CASSFREPSTDTQYF. The CDR3 nucleotides are TGTGCCAGCAGCTTTAGGGAGCCCAGCACAGATACGCAGTATTTT. V is TRBV13 and J is TRBJ2-3, with D perhaps TRBD2 (5 bases). V lost 3 bases, J lost 0 bases, and 10 bases lay in between. The germline gives CDR1 PRHDT, CDR2 FYEKMQ (reference sequence). CDR3 length equals 15 residues. The full variable domain, completed using reference TRBV13 and TRBJ2-3, is AAGVIQSPRHLIKEKRETATLKCYPIPRHDTVYWYQQGPGQDPQFLISFYEKMQSDKGSIPDRFSAQQFSDYHSELNMSSLELGDSALYFCASSFREPSTDTQYFGPGTRLTVL.

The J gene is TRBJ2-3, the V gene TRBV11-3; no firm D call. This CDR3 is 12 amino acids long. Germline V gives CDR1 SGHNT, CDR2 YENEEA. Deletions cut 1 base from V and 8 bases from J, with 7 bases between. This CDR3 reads CASSLVGTTQYF. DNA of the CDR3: TGTGCCAGCAGCTTAGTGGGCACTACGCAGTATTTT. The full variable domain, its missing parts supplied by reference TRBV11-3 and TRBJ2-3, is EAGVVQSPRYKIIEKKQPVAFWCNPISGHNTLYWYLQNLGQGPELLIRYENEEAVDDSQLPKDRFSAERLKGVDSTLKIQPAELGDSAVYLCASSLVGTTQYFGPGTRLTVL.

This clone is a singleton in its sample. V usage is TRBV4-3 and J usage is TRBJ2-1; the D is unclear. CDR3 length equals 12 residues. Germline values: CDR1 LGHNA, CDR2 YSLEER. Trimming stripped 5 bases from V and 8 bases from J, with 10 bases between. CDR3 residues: CASSTDGDEQFF. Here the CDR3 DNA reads TGCGCCAGCAGCACTGATGGCGATGAGCAGTTCTTC.

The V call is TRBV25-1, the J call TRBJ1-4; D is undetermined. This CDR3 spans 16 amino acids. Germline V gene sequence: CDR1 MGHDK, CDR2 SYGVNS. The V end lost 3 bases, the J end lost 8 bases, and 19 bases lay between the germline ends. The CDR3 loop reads CASSDLRLSRGEKLFF. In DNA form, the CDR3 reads TGTGCCAGCAGTGATCTACGACTTTCGAGAGGCGAAAAACTGTTTTTT.

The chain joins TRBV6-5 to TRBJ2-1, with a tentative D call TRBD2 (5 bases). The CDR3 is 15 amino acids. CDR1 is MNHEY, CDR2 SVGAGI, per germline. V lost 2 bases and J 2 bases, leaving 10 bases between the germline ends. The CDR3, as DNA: TGTGCCAGCAGTTACGGCGGAGGTACCTACAATGAGCAGTTCTTC. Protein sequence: CASSYGGGTYNEQFF.

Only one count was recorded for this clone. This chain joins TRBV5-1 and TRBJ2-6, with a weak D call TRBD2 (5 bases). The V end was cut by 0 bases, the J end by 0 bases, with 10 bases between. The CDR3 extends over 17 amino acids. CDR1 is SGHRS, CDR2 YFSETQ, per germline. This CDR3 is CASSLGGSNSGANVLTF. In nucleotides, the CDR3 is TGCGCCAGCAGCTTGGGCGGGTCTAACTCTGGGGCCAACGTCCTGACTTTC.

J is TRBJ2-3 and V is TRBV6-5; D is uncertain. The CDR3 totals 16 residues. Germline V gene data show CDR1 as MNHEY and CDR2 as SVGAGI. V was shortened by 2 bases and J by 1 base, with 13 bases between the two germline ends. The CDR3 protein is CASSYQLTMGTDTQYF. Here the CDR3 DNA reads TGTGCCAGCAGTTACCAACTGACAATGGGCACAGATACGCAGTATTTT.

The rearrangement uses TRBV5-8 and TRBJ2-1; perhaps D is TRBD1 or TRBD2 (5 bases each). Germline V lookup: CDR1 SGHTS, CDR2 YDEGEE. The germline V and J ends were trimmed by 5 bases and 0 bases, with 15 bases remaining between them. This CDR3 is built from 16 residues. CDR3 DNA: TGTGCCAGCAGGTGGGGGAGCCCGAGCTCCTACAATGAGCAGTTCTTC. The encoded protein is CASRWGSPSSYNEQFF.

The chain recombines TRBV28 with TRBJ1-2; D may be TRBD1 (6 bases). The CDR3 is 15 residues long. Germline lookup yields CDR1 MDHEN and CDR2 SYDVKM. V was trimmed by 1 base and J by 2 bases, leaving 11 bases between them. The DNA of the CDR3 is TGTGCCAGCAGTTTATCCCAGGGGATGAACTATGGCTACACCTTC. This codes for CASSLSQGMNYGYTF.

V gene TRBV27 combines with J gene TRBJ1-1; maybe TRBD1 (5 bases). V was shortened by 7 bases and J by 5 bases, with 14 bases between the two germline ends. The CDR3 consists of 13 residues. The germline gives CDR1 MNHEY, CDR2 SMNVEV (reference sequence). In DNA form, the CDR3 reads TGTGCCAGCATGCCCGGGGCGCGGACTGAAGCTTTCTTT. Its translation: CASMPGARTEAFF.

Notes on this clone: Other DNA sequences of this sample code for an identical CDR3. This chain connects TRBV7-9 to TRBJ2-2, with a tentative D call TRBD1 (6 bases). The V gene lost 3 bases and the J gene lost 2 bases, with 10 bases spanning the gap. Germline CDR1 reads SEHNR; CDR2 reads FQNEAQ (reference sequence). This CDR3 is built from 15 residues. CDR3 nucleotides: TGTGCCAGCAGCTTGACAGGTTCCAACACCGGGGAGCTGTTTTTT. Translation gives CASSLTGSNTGELFF.

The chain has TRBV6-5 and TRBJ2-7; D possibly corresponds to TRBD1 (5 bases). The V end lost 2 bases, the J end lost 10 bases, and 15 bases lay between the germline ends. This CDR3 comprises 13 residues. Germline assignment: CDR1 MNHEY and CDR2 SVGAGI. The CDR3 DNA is TGTGCCAGCAGTTACGGCCAGGGAATTTTCCAGTACGTC. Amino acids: CASSYGQGIFQYV.

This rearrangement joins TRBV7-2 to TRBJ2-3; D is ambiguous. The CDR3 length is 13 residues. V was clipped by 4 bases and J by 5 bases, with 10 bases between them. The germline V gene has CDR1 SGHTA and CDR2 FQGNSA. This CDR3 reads CASSSVKGDTQYF. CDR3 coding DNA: TGTGCCAGCAGCTCGGTGAAAGGAGATACGCAGTATTTT.